This TCR beta chain was retrieved from a study of blood T cells in healthy people across ages (dated by TCRdb to between 2014 and 2017). Looking at the study overall: In model experiments, roughly one uniquely barcoded TCR beta cDNA molecule per two T cells was captured by template switching. To avoid experimental bias, donors of different ages were distributed randomly across sequencing lanes. Four age groups were formed from the donors: young (average approximately 15 years), middle-aged (approximately 41), aged (62) and long-lived (82). The study measured age-related changes in TCR beta repertoire diversity using deep sequencing normalized with unique cDNA molecular identifiers. Two additional independent replicas of 1 million unique cDNA reads from the same blood draw were analyzed for two donors (one aged 18 to 30 and one aged 80 or older).

CDR1 DFQATT and CDR2 SNEGSKA were looked up in the germline V gene (reference sequence). Cut back by 1 base and 3 bases, the V and J ends lie 10 bases apart. From cysteine to phenylalanine, the CDR3 is 14 amino acids long. Only the CDR3 DNA stays, 42 bases, in frame from base 1. Study-level results and caveats: The long-lived group showed more naive CD4+ T cells, fewer expanded clones and increased TCR diversity than the aged group, suggesting age selection. Donor CMV infection status was unknown, potentially confounding age-related changes in expanded clonotypes. There was a strong correlation between observed TCR beta diversity and the percentage of naive T cells measured by flow cytometry. Observed TCR beta diversity per million T cells fell roughly linearly with age, and a significant reduction was already apparent by age around 40. Conclusive comparison of naive and antigen-experienced compartments was prevented by the profiling of bulk unsorted PBMCs. Estimates of total diversity based on one million sequenced T cells were considered lower bounds and underestimates.

Systemically healthy Caucasian individuals from Russia, 39 in total and aged about 6 to 90 years, were included as donors. About 9.8 milliliters of peripheral blood were drawn from each donor into EDTA-treated Vacutainer tubes. Ficoll-Paque density-gradient centrifugation was used to isolate PBMCs, with at least 6.5 million per sample. Trizol reagent was used to extract total RNA from the PBMCs, yielding at least 5 micrograms per sample. The percentages of naive CD45RAhigh/CD27high T cells were determined by flow cytometry on a PBMC aliquot from every donor. As to this clonotype: Its antigen remains undetermined. No base-level quality is on record; no much larger clone is a single base apart.

The library came from 5' RACE. The sequencing machine was an Illumina HiSeq 2500. A second PCR of about 7 to 12 cycles was run with a J-beta primer mix and a sample-barcoded 5' primer. A template-switch 5' adaptor carrying 12 random nucleotides introduced a unique molecular identifier onto each TCR beta cDNA molecule. At least 2.5 million CDR3-containing paired-end reads were obtained from each sample. First-strand cDNA synthesis was performed from all RNA using the Mint cDNA synthesis kit, with priming by a TRBC-specific oligonucleotide. Following uracil-DNA glycosylase treatment, a first 18-cycle PCR with universal primers M1SS and BC2_uni_R was performed on all cDNA. Processing in the source paper ran as follows. For normalization, 1 million high-quality reads, each with a distinct molecular identifier, were randomly selected from each sample. Instead of being binned into consensus sequences, reads with shared molecular identifiers were discarded. CDR3 identification, clonotype clustering and error correction used MiTCR with a Q25 quality threshold and the strictest error-elimination algorithm. A nonparametric unseen species model with Euler transformation was used to estimate a lower bound on total TCR beta diversity. TCRdb applied fastp at Q25 and MiXCR to the public reads, then kept only in-frame beta chains. Records with the same CDR3 protein are collapsed into one entry carrying the most frequent genes and DNA. TCRdb, not the original authors, processed these V and J calls. The sample has around 870,000 distinct CDR3 sequences on record, less than 35% of them singletons. Together, the top ten hold 15% to 20% of the sample.

The specimen was blood. The rearrangement combines TRBV20-1 with TRBJ2-1; TRBD2 is possibly the D segment (5 matching bases). The receptor was derived from an elderly woman in good health. The CDR3 region has the sequence CSARGPGDYNEQFF. The base sequence is TGCAGTGCTAGAGGGCCCGGGGACTACAATGAGCAGTTCTTC.